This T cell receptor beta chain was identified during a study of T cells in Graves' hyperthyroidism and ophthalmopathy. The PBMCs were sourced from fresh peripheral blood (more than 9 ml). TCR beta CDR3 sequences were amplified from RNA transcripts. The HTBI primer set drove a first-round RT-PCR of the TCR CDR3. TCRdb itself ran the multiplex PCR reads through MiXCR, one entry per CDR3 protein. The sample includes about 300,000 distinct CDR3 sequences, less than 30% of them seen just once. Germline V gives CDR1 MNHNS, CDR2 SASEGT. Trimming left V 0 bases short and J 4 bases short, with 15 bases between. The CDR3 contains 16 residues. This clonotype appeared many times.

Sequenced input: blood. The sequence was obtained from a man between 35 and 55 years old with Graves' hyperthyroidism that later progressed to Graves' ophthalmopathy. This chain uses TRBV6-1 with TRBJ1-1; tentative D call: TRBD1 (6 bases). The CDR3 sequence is CASSEARGRIGTEAFF. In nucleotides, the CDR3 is TGTGCCAGCAGTGAAGCCCGGGGGCGTATCGGCACTGAAGCTTTCTTT.